This TCR beta chain was sequenced during a study of T cells in Graves' hyperthyroidism and ophthalmopathy. Turning to the study itself: Peripheral blood was collected at initial diagnosis, before any treatment. Findings and caveats of the study: Researchers report that a 13 V-J model separated ophthalmopathy from stable hyperthyroidism.

The CDR3 spans 15 residues. Germline V gene data show CDR1 as MDHEN and CDR2 as SYDVKM. The V end was cut by 6 bases, the J end by 7 bases, with 16 bases between. As regards this clonotype: No antigen is known for it.

Amplified TCR beta CDR3 regions derived from RNA transcripts. TCR CDR3 underwent first-round RT-PCR with the HTBI primer set. MiXCR was run by TCRdb on the multiplex PCR reads, yielding one entry per CDR3 protein. This sample has 300,000 to 400,000 distinct CDR3 sequences; 15% to 20% occur once, and the top ten carry 45% to 55%. The TCR was taken from a woman in her forties or fifties with Graves' hyperthyroidism. The sequencing sample was made of blood. V and J are TRBV28 and TRBJ1-6; D unclear. The CDR3, as DNA: TGTGCCAGCAGGCTAAGGTCGGACGGGAATTCACCCCTCCACTTT. Protein product: CASRLRSDGNSPLHF.